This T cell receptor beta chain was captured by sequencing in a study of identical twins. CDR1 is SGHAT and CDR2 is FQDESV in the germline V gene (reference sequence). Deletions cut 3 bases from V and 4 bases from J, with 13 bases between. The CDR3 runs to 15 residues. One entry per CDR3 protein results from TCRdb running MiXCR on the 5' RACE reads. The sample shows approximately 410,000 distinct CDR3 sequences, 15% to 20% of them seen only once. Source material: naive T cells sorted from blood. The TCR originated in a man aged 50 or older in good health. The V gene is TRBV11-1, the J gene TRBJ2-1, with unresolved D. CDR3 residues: CASSFVRGPYNEQFF. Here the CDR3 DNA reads TGTGCCAGCAGCTTCGTTCGAGGACCTTACAATGAGCAGTTCTTC. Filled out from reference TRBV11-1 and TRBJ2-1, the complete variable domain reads EAEVAQSPRYKITEKSQAVAFWCDPISGHATLYWYRQILGQGPELLVQFQDESVVDDSQLPKDRFSAERLKGVDSTLKIQPAELGDSAMYLCASSFVRGPYNEQFFGPGTRLTVL.